The 21 T cell receptor beta chains presented below share a single source sample, sequenced in a study of shared clonotypes between healthy human individuals. Here immunoSEQ multiplex PCR was the method, and the copy in TCRdb shows in-frame clones only, minus some. Altogether over a million clones are present, 65% to 80% being singletons, with the ten largest covering less than 1.5%. The sequencing sample was made of memory CD4+ T cells sorted from blood. The subset: CD45RA-negative fraction. Receptors originate from a man between 18 and 29 years old in good health.

A few counts support this clone. The chain links TRBV19 to TRBJ1-4; unclear D gene. From germline, CDR1 is LNHDA and CDR2 SQIVND (reference sequence). Trimming shortened V by 0 bases and J by 6 bases, and 5 bases separated the two germline ends. This CDR3 is built from 13 residues. The CDR3 reads CASSIDLDEKLFF. In DNA form, the CDR3 reads TGTGCCAGTAGTATAGATCTCGATGAAAAACTGTTTTTT.

This sequence joins TRBV18 and TRBJ1-4, with a possible D match to TRBD1 (5 bases). There are 14 residues in the CDR3. Germline V gene data show CDR1 as KGHSH and CDR2 as LQKENI. V was shortened by 3 bases and J by 5 bases, with 10 bases between the two germline ends. CDR3 in amino acids: CASSPSQGNEKLFF. The CDR3 DNA is TGTGCCAGCTCACCGTCGCAGGGAAATGAAAAACTGTTTTTT.

V usage is TRBV30 and J usage is TRBJ2-1; TRBD1 matches at 9 bases. With 4 bases clipped from V and 5 bases from J, the junction kept 3 bases outside the gene matches. The CDR3 is 13 amino acids. Per the germline V gene, CDR1 is GTSNPN and CDR2 is SVGIG (reference sequence). The CDR3 spells CAWNRGRNNEQFF. As DNA, the CDR3 is TGTGCCTGGAACAGGGGGCGGAACAATGAGCAGTTCTTC. Full variable domain (outside the CDR3, taken from reference TRBV30 and TRBJ2-1): SQTIHQWPATLVQPVGSPLSLECTVEGTSNPNLYWYRQAAGRGLQLLFYSVGIGQISSEVPQNLSASRPQDRQFILSSKKLLLSDSGFYLCAWNRGRNNEQFFGPGTRLTVL.

J is TRBJ2-7 and V is TRBV7-8; D possibly matches TRBD1 or TRBD2 (6 bases each). With 10 bases removed from V and 3 bases from J, the gap between germline ends came to 16 bases. The CDR3 is 13 amino acids. CDR1 and CDR2 (germline): SGHVS, FQNEAQ. This CDR3 is CATRGLANYEQYF. The DNA for the CDR3 is TGTGCCACCCGGGGGCTAGCAAACTACGAGCAGTACTTC.

CDR3 DNA sequence: TGTGCCTGGAGTGGGACAGGGAAAAGAGAGCAGTACTTC. Protein sequence: CAWSGTGKREQYF. The chain recombines TRBV30 with TRBJ2-7; 8 bases align to TRBD1. With V trimmed by 1 base and J by 7 bases, 6 bases remained unmatched. CDR1 and CDR2 from the germline V gene are GTSNPN and SVGIG (reference sequence). This CDR3 contains 13 residues.

The table lists this clone with a count of one. The DNA of the CDR3 is TGCGCCAGCAGCGTCACCGGGACAGGGCGAACTACCGGGGAGCTGTTTTTT. Protein sequence: CASSVTGTGRTTGELFF. V usage is TRBV5-1 and J usage is TRBJ2-2; 9 bases are shared with TRBD1. The CDR3 is 17 amino acids. V was clipped by 4 bases and J by 5 bases; unmatched bases: 12. Per germline, CDR1 SGHRS and CDR2 YFSETQ.

This clone was seen once. The chain employs TRBV10-2 and TRBJ1-1; 9 bases fit TRBD1. In germline, CDR1 is WSHSY, CDR2 SAAADI. The CDR3 covers 14 residues. V shed 6 bases, J shed 1 base, and the junction held 3 bases outside the gene matches. The CDR3, as DNA: TGCGCCAGCAGAACGGACAGGGGGAACACTGAAGCTTTCTTT. It yields the protein CASRTDRGNTEAFF.

This clone has a handful of counts. The identical CDR3 is also encoded by other nucleotide sequences in the sample. J is TRBJ1-5 and V is TRBV19, with D tentatively TRBD1 (5 bases). The V and J ends lost 5 bases and 7 bases respectively, with 12 bases between them. Germline V lookup: CDR1 LNHDA, CDR2 SQIVND (reference sequence). The CDR3 consists of 13 residues. The CDR3 loop reads CASSGQGSQPQHF. The CDR3 DNA is TGTGCCAGTAGTGGGCAGGGTTCCCAGCCCCAGCATTTT.

The V and J genes are TRBV11-1 and TRBJ2-3; no clear D. Germline CDR1 reads SGHAT; CDR2 reads FQDESV (reference sequence). V gave up 5 bases and J gave up 6 bases, with 15 bases separating them. The CDR3 runs to 14 residues. The CDR3 protein is CASSLGSVGDTQYF. CDR3 in DNA: TGTGCCAGCAGCCTCGGCTCCGTGGGCGATACGCAGTATTTT.

A few counts support this clone. V usage is TRBV15 and J usage is TRBJ1-5; D is uncertain. Germline V gene data show CDR1 as LNHNV and CDR2 as YYDKDF (reference sequence). Trimming shortened V by 0 bases and J by 6 bases, and 6 bases separated the two germline ends. CDR3 length: 13 amino acids. Here the CDR3 reads CATSRDSGQPQHF. CDR3 bases: TGTGCCACCAGCAGAGATTCCGGTCAGCCCCAGCATTTT.

The rearrangement uses TRBV9 and TRBJ2-3; a weak D match, TRBD2 (6 bases). Trimming took 0 bases from V and 1 from J, leaving 12 bases between them. Germline lookup yields CDR1 SGDLS and CDR2 YYNGEE. The CDR3 covers 16 residues. The CDR3 DNA reads as TGTGCCAGCAGCGTAGGTGGACTACCAGGCACAGATACGCAGTATTTT. Translated, it gives CASSVGGLPGTDTQYF.

The V gene is TRBV2, the J gene TRBJ1-2; weak D call: TRBD1 (5 bases). Germline V CDR1 and CDR2: SNHLY, FYNNEI. The CDR3 has 15 amino acids. The V gene lost 3 bases and the J gene lost 4 bases, with 15 bases spanning the gap. The CDR3 bases are TGTGCCAGCAGTGAGCGGCCAGGGACGGGCTATGGCTACACCTTC. As protein: CASSERPGTGYGYTF.

The genes are TRBV6-6 and TRBJ2-7, with D unresolved. CDR1 is MNHNY and CDR2 is SVGAGI in the germline V gene (reference sequence). The V end was cut by 7 bases, the J end by 6 bases, with 10 bases between. CDR3 length equals 11 residues. The CDR3 is CASTGSGEQYF. In DNA form, the CDR3 reads TGTGCCAGCACTGGTTCGGGCGAGCAGTACTTC.

The chain uses TRBV2 and TRBJ2-5; 8 nucleotides agree with TRBD1. Germline trimming cut 4 bases from V and 2 bases from J; bases unmatched to any gene: 6. From germline, CDR1 is SNHLY and CDR2 FYNNEI. The CDR3 is 15 amino acids. The chain's CDR3 is CASSVGQGGQETQYF. In DNA, the CDR3 is TGTGCCAGCAGTGTTGGACAGGGTGGTCAAGAGACCCAGTACTTC.

The CDR3 reads CAWVPPTGFTQYF. Written as DNA, the CDR3 is TGTGCCTGGGTCCCCCCTACAGGTTTTACGCAGTATTTT. This sequence joins TRBV30 and TRBJ2-3, with D perhaps matching TRBD1 (5 bases). Germline V CDR1 and CDR2: GTSNPN, SVGIG (reference sequence). This CDR3 region has 13 residues. The V end was cut by 5 bases, the J end by 8 bases, with 17 bases between.

V usage is TRBV5-4 and J usage is TRBJ2-4, with 9 bases lining up with TRBD2. V lost 4 bases and J lost 6; bases outside the gene matches: 11. The CDR3 is made up of 16 amino acids. Germline-derived CDR1 and CDR2 are SGHNT and YYREEE (reference sequence). The CDR3 protein is CASSLEGSGRGNIQYF. For the CDR3, the DNA is TGTGCCAGCAGCCTCGAGGGTAGCGGGAGAGGAAACATTCAGTACTTC.

The chain has TRBV5-8 and TRBJ1-1; the D is unclear. Trimming removed 0 bases at V and 0 bases at J, with 9 bases between. The CDR3 is made up of 15 amino acids. Germline CDR1 and CDR2: SGHTS and YDEGEE. CDR3 DNA sequence: TGTGCCAGCAGCTTGGGGAGGAGGATGAACACTGAAGCTTTCTTT. This translates into CASSLGRRMNTEAFF.

The J gene is TRBJ1-1, the V gene TRBV18; no clear D. Germline lookup yields CDR1 KGHSH and CDR2 LQKENI. V was trimmed by 5 bases and J by 0 bases, leaving 16 bases between them. The CDR3 runs 16 residues. In DNA, the CDR3 is TGTGCCAGCTCAGCTCAACTTTCCCAGTTGAACACTGAAGCTTTCTTT. Protein product: CASSAQLSQLNTEAFF.

This chain joins TRBV6-1 and TRBJ1-2; D is unclear. Germline assignment: CDR1 MNHNS and CDR2 SASEGT. With 3 bases removed from V and 4 bases from J, the gap between germline ends came to 9 bases. CDR3 length equals 13 residues. CDR3 residues: CASSERSLYGYTF. The CDR3 DNA reads as TGTGCCAGCAGTGAGAGGAGTCTCTATGGCTACACCTTC.

This chain joins TRBV5-1 and TRBJ2-2; TRBD2 is a possible D gene (5 bases). CDR3 length: 15 residues. Trimming took 0 bases from V and 4 from J, leaving 10 bases between them. Per the germline V gene, CDR1 is SGHRS and CDR2 is YFSETQ. The CDR3 DNA follows: TGCGCCAGCAGCTTGGCGGGGAGTCGCACCGGGGAGCTGTTTTTT. This encodes CASSLAGSRTGELFF.

This rearrangement joins TRBV29-1 to TRBJ1-4; maybe TRBD1 (5 bases). Per the germline V gene, CDR1 is SQVTM and CDR2 is ANQGSEA. The length of the CDR3 is 11 residues. The CDR3 spells CLGREGEKLFF. The CDR3, as DNA: TGCCTGGGCAGGGAGGGTGAAAAACTGTTTTTT.